The entry below describes one T cell receptor beta chain. This sample was included in a study of blood T cell repertoires in COVID-19. Data came from immunoSEQ multiplex PCR; TCRdb stores just in-frame clones and leaves some out. The sample holds some 61,000 clones; roughly 90% are singletons and the top ten take more than 8%. CDR3 length equals 18 residues. Germline lookup yields CDR1 LGHDT and CDR2 YNNKEL (reference sequence). V shed 2 bases, J shed 8 bases, and the junction held 17 bases outside the gene matches. This clonotype was sampled from a man aged 30 to 39 with acute or convalescent COVID-19. The chain is built from TRBV3-1 (or the pseudogene TRBV3-2) and TRBJ2-1, with TRBD2 matching 8 bases. The sequencing input was peripheral blood. This chain's CDR3 is CASSQYKNQLAARYEQFF. The CDR3, as DNA: TGTGCCAGCAGCCAATATAAGAACCAACTAGCGGCGCGGTATGAGCAGTTCTTC.